This record covers a single TCR beta chain. This sample was taken from a study of control samples from healthy donors and cancer patients. The repertoire was sequenced with immunoSEQ multiplex PCR; TCRdb's copy has only in-frame clones and lacks some. The sample contains around 95,000 clones, about 82% of which appear only once. There are 13 residues in the CDR3. V gave up 0 bases and J gave up 5 bases, with 7 bases separating them. Per the germline V gene, CDR1 is MNHNY and CDR2 is SVGAGI (reference sequence). The clonotype was recovered from a man younger than 40 in good health. Sample: blood. This chain joins TRBV6-6 and TRBJ1-1; D is undetermined. The CDR3 region is CASSYSERTEAFF. The CDR3, as DNA: TGTGCCAGCAGTTACTCGGAAAGGACTGAAGCTTTCTTT.